This TCR beta chain is from a study of cytomegalovirus exposure and HLA in healthy donors. Overall study: There were about 85 million unique TCRs (from HLA-typed donors) in an early data release.

The PCR used 60 Vbeta and 13 Jbeta primers. TCRdb keeps only in-frame clones here, not all; method: immunoSEQ multiplex PCR. The table has approximately 40,000 clones, 70% to 85% seen once. The table lists this clone with a count of one. V lost 3 bases to trimming and J lost 2 bases, with 10 bases between them. The CDR3 spans 15 residues. CDR1 and CDR2 from the germline V gene are MRHNA and SNTAGT. This TCR was sampled from a woman between 18 and 30 years old in good health and CMV-seropositive. The rearrangement links TRBV6-4 to TRBJ2-2, with D perhaps matching TRBD2 (6 bases). The sequencing input was PBMCs. CDR3 nucleotide sequence: TGTGCCAGCAGTGAGGGACTGGATAACACCGGGGAGCTGTTTTTT. It codes for CASSEGLDNTGELFF.